This TCR beta chain was recorded in a study of cytomegalovirus exposure and HLA in healthy donors. Study-wide results and limits: In the 120 or so validation repertoires, about 95% of cluster scores exceeded 0, per a later analysis. The study put under 200 TCR beta chains on its list as cytomegalovirus-associated. In vitro data verified three CMV-associated chains as specific for CMV antigens. With high specificity and sensitivity, the classifier reportedly diagnosed cytomegalovirus status.

Comment on this clone: Its cognate antigen is unknown.

Measured with immunoSEQ multiplex PCR; TCRdb has only the in-frame clones, and not every one. The table records hundreds of thousands of clones, 75% to 90% of them present only once. CDR3 length: 15 residues. Germline CDR1 reads LNHNV; CDR2 reads YYDKDF (reference sequence). After removal of 0 bases from V and 4 bases from J, the junction contained 6 bases not matched to a gene. Sequencing was performed on PBMCs. The clonotype was recovered from a woman under 30 in good health and CMV-seronegative. This chain uses TRBV15 with TRBJ2-7; the match to TRBD2 covers 7 bases. The CDR3 DNA sequence: TGTGCCACCAGCAGAGATCAGTGGGAGGGTTACGAGCAGTACTTC. It encodes CATSRDQWEGYEQYF.